This TCR beta chain was observed in a study of T cells in localized non-small cell lung cancer (dated by TCRdb to 2018 to 2020). Turning to the overall study: The study analyzed T cell repertoires of 200 to 300 early-stage NSCLC patients, comparing tumors and uninvolved tumor-adjacent lungs. Of the NSCLC patients, 120 to 150 were male and about a hundred were female, and the mean age was approximately 64 years. The cohort consisted of approximately 240 treatment-naive NSCLC patients whose localized lung tumors had been resected. The paper's findings and limits, for the study overall: A median of about 50 of the top 100 tumor clones turned up in the paired uninvolved adjacent lung, and 25 to 35 of those clones also ranked among the top 100 of that same adjacent lung. Because of the exploratory design, TCR variables were selected using unadjusted p-values without false-discovery rate correction. The highest T cell clonality was observed in uninvolved tumor-adjacent lung, where clonality exceeded that of tumor, suggesting that antigenic responses were more focused in uninvolved tumor-adjacent lung. Higher blood T cell density associated with longer overall survival, while higher adjacent-lung clonality associated with shorter survival. Because multi-region sequencing of the tumors was not done, intratumor heterogeneity could not be ruled out.

Compared with germline, V lacks 4 bases and J lacks 1 base; bases without a gene match: 6. For CDR1 and CDR2, the germline V gene (reference sequence) lists SGHNT and YYREEE. The CDR3 spans 15 residues, from the cysteine through the phenylalanine. Just the 45-base CDR3 DNA is kept, in frame starting at base 1. With regard to this clone: Its antigen target is currently unknown. No much larger clone is present one base from it, and per-base qualities are unavailable.

The immunoSEQ Assay was used to sequence TCR beta CDR3 regions from DNA. Turning to the authors' computational methods: T cell density was computed as TCR beta template counts normalized to usable DNA estimated by amplifying housekeeping genes. Richness was estimated using the preseqR package, with extrapolation to 400,000 templates for PBMC samples and to 120,000 templates for tissue samples. Clonality was defined by subtracting Pielou's evenness from one. Tissue-enriched TCRs were identified through differential abundance testing performed on productive amino-acid clonotypes, with a minimum total count of 5 and an alpha of 0.1. The Jaccard Index and the Morisita Overlap Index were used to measure repertoire overlap between compartments. GLIPH clustered TCR beta CDR3s with public tetramer-defined viral CDR3s; viral motifs required at least three viral sequences plus V-gene enrichment. Imported from immuneACCESS, the table was reduced by TCRdb to in-frame sequences with V and J called. These copies leave out some clones; in studies compared against another copy, an unresolved V gene accounts for under half, and the cause of the remainder is not known. The DNA was the basis for D and trimming; V, J and clone size are from that table. This sample lists over 45,000 clones; around nine tenths were detected once. The top ten hold around 16% of the sample.

At diagnosis, peripheral blood, uninvolved tumor-adjacent lung and tumor were collected and were preserved as a mix of fresh-frozen and FFPE material. For TCR repertoire profiling, blood samples were analyzed as peripheral blood mononuclear cells. Recombination linked TRBV5-4 to TRBJ1-1, with 8 bases aligning to TRBD1. Sample: PBMCs, taken before any cancer treatment. This receptor was identified in a female donor with stage II lung adenocarcinoma. The bases read TGTGCCAGCAGCCAGGGGACAGGCGCGAACACTGAAGCTTTCTTT. Its protein product is CASSQGTGANTEAFF.